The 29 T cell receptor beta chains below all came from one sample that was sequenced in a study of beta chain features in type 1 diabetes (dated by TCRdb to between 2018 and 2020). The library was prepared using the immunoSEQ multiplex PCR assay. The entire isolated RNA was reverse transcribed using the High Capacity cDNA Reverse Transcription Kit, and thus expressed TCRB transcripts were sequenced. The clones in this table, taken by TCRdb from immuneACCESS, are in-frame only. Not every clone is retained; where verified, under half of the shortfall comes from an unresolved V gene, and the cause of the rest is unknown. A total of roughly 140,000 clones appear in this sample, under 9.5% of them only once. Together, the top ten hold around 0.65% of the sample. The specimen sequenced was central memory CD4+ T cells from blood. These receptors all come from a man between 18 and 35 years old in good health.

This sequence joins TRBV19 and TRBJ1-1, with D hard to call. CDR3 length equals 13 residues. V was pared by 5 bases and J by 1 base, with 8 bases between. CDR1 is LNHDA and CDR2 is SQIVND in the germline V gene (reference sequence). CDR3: CASSVGENTEAFF. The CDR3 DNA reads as TGTGCCAGTAGTGTCGGAGAGAACACTGAAGCTTTCTTT.

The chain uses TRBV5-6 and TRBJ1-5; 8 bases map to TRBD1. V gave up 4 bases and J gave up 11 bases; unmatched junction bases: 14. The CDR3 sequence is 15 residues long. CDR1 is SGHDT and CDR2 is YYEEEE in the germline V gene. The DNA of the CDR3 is TGTGCCAGCAGCCCACGACAGGGGAGGGATCGGGCCCAGCATTTT. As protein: CASSPRQGRDRAQHF.

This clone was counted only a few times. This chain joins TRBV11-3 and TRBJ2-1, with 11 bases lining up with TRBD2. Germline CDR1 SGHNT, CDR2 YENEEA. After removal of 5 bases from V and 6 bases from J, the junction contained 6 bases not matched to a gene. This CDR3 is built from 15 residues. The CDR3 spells CASSHRLAGSNEQFF. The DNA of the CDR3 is TGTGCCAGCAGCCACCGACTAGCGGGATCCAATGAGCAGTTCTTC. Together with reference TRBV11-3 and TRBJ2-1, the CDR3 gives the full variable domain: EAGVVQSPRYKIIEKKQPVAFWCNPISGHNTLYWYLQNLGQGPELLIRYENEEAVDDSQLPKDRFSAERLKGVDSTLKIQPAELGDSAVYLCASSHRLAGSNEQFFGPGTRLTVL.

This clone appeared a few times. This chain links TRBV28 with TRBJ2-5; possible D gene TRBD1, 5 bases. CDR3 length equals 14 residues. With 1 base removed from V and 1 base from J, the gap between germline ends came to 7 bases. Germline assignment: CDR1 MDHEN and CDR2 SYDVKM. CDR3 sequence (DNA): TGTGCCAGCAGTTTATCAGGGATCCAAGAGACCCAGTACTTC. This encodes CASSLSGIQETQYF. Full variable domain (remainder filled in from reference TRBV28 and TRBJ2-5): DVKVTQSSRYLVKRTGEKVFLECVQDMDHENMFWYRQDPGLGLRLIYFSYDVKMKEKGDIPEGYSVSREKKERFSLILESASTNQTSMYLCASSLSGIQETQYFGPGTRLLVL.

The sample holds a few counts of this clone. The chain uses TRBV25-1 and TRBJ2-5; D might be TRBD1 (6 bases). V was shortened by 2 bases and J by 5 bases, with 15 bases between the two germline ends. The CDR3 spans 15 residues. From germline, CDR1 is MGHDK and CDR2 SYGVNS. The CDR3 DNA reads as TGTGCCAGCAGTGAAATCCTAACAGGGCGGGAGACCCAGTACTTC. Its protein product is CASSEILTGRETQYF.

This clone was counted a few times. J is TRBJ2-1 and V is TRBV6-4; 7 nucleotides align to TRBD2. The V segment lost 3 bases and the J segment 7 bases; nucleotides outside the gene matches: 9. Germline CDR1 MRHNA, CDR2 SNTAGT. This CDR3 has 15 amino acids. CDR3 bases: TGTGCCAGCAGTGAAAGGGAGGGCTCATGGAATGAGCAGTTCTTC. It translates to CASSEREGSWNEQFF.

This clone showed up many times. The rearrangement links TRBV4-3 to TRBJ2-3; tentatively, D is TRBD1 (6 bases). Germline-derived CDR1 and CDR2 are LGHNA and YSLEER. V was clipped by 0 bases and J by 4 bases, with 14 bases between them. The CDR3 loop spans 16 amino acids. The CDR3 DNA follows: TGCGCCAGCAGCCAAGATCCGGCAGGGGATGCAGATACGCAGTATTTT. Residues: CASSQDPAGDADTQYF.

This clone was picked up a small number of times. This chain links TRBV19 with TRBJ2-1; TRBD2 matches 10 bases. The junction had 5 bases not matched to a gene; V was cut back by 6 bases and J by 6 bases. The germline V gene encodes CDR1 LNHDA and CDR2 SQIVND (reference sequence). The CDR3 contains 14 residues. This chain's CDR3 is CASRRSGGPNEQFF. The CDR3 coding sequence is TGTGCCAGTAGGCGTAGCGGGGGGCCCAATGAGCAGTTCTTC.

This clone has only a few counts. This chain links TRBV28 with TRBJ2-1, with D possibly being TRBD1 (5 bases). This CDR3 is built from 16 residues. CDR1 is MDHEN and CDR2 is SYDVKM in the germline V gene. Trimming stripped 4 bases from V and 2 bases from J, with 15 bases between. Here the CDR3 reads CASSSRDSWPYNEQFF. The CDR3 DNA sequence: TGTGCCAGCAGTTCACGAGACAGCTGGCCCTACAATGAGCAGTTCTTC.

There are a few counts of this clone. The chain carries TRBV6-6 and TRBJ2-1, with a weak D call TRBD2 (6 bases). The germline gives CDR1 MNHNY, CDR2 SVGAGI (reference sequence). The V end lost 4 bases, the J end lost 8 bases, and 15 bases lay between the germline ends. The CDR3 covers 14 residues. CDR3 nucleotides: TGTGCCAGCAGTTGGATAGCCTGGGGGGATGAGCAGTTCTTC. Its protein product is CASSWIAWGDEQFF.

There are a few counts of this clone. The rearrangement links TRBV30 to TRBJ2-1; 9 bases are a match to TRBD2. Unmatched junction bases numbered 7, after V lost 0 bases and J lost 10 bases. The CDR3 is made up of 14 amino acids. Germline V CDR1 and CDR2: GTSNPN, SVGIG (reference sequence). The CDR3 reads CAWSVIPSGGEQFF. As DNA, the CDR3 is TGTGCCTGGAGTGTAATCCCCAGCGGGGGGGAGCAGTTCTTC.

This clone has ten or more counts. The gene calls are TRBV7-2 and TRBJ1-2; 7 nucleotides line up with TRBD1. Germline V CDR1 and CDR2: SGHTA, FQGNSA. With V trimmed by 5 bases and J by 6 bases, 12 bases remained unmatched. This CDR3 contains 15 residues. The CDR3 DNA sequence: TGTGCCAGCAGCCGAGGAATGAACAGGGGTCATGGCTACACCTTC. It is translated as CASSRGMNRGHGYTF.

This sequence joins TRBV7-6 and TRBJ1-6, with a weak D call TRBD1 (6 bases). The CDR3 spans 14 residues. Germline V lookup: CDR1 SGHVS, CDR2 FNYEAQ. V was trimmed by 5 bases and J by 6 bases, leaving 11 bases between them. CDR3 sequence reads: CASSSGTLNSPLHF. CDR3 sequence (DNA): TGTGCCAGCAGCAGCGGGACACTTAATTCACCCCTCCACTTT.

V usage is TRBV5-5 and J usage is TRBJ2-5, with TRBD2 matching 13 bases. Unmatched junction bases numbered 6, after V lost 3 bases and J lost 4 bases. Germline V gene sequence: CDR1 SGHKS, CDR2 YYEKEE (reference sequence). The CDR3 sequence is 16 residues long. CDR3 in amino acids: CASSSVLAGGPETQYF. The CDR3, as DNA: TGTGCCAGCAGCTCCGTACTAGCGGGGGGGCCAGAGACCCAGTACTTC. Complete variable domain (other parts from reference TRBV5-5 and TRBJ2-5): DAGVTQSPTHLIKTRGQQVTLRCSPISGHKSVSWYQQVLGQGPQFIFQYYEKEERGRGNFPDRFSARQFPNYSSELNVNALLLGDSALYLCASSSVLAGGPETQYFGPGTRLLVL.

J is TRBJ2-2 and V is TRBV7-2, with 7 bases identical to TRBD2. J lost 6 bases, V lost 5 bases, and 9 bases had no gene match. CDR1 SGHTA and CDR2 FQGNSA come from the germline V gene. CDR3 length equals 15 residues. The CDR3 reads CASSVRGGSAGELFF. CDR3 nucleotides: TGTGCCAGCAGCGTACGCGGCGGGAGTGCCGGGGAGCTGTTTTTT.

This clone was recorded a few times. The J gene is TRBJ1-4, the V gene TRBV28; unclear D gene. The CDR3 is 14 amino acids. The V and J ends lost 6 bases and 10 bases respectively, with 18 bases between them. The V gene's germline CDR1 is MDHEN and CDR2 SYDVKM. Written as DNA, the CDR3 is TGTGCCAGCAGACTAAGTCGGGGTGTCGGAAAACTGTTTTTT. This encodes CASRLSRGVGKLFF.

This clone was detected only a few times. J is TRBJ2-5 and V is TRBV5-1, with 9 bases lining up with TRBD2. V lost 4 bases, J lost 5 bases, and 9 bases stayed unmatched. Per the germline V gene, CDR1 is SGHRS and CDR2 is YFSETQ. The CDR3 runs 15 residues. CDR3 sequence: CASSRRSGGPETQYF. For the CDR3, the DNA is TGCGCCAGCAGCCGACGCAGCGGGGGGCCGGAGACCCAGTACTTC.

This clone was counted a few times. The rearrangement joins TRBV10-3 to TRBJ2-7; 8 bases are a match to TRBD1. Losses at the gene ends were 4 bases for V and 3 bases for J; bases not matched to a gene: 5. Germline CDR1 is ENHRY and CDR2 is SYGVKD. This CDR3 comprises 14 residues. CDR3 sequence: CAISAQGAVYEQYF. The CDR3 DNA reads TGTGCCATCAGTGCCCAGGGGGCGGTCTACGAGCAGTACTTC.

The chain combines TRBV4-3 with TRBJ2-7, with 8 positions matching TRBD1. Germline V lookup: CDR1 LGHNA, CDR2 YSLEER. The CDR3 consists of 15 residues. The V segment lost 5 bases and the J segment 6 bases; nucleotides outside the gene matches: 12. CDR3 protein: CASSGKGTGPFEQYF. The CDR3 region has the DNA TGCGCCAGCAGCGGAAAGGGGACAGGCCCCTTCGAGCAGTACTTC.

CDR3 in amino acids: CASSQDGREIDEQYF. The CDR3 DNA follows: TGTGCCAGCAGCCAAGATGGGCGGGAGATCGACGAGCAGTACTTC. The rearrangement joins TRBV4-2 to TRBJ2-7; TRBD2 matches at 7 bases. Germline assignment: CDR1 LGHNA and CDR2 YNFKEQ. The ends lost 0 bases at V and 5 bases at J; junction bases unmatched: 7. The CDR3 has 15 amino acids.

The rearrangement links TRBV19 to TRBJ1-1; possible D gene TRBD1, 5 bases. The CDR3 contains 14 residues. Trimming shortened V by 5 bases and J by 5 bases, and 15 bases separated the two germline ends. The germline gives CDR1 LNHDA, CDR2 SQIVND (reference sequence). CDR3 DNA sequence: TGTGCCAGTAGTCCTTACGCCAGGGCGACTGAAGCTTTCTTT. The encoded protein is CASSPYARATEAFF.

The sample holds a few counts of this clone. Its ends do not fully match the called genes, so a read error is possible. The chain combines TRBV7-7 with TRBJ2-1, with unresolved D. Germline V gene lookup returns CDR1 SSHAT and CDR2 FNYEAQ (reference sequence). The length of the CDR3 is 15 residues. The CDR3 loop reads CASSSTFSSYNEQFF. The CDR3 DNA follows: TGTGCTAGCAGCTCTACCTTTAGCTCCTACAATGAGCAGTTCTTC.

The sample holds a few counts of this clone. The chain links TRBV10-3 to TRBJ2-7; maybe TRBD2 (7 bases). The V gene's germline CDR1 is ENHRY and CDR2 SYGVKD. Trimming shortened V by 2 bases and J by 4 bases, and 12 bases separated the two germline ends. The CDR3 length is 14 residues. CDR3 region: CAISERGAGYEQYF. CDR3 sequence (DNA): TGTGCCATCAGTGAGCGGGGGGCAGGATACGAGCAGTACTTC.

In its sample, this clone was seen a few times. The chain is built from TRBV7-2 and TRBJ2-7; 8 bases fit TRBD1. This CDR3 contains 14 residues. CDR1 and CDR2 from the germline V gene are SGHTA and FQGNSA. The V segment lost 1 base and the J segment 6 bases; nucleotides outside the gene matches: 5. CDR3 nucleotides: TGTGCCAGCAGCTTAGAGGGCAGGGGGCGCGAGCAGTACTTC. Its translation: CASSLEGRGREQYF.

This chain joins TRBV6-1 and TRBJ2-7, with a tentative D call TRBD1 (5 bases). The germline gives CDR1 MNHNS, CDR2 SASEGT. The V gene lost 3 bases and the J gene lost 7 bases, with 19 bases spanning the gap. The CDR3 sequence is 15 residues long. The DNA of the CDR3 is TGTGCCAGCAGTGAGTTCGGGCAGGGTGATTGGGAGCAGTACTTC. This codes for CASSEFGQGDWEQYF.

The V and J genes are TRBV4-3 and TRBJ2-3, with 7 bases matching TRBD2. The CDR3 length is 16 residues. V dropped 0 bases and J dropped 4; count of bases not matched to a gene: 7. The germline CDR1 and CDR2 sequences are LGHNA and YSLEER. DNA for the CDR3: TGCGCCAGCAGCCAAGATCCAGCGGGACGCGCAGATACGCAGTATTTT. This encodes CASSQDPAGRADTQYF.

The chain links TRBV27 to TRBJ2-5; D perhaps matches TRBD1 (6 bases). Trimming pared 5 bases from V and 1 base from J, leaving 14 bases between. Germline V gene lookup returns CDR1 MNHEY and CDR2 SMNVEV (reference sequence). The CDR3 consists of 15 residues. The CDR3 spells CASSPRTATQETQYF. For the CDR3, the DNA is TGTGCCAGCAGTCCCCGGACAGCAACCCAAGAGACCCAGTACTTC.

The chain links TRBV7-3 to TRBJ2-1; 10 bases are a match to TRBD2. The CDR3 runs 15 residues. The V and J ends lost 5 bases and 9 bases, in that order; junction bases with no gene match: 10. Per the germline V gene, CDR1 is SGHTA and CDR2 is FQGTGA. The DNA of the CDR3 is TGTGCCAGCAGCCCAAAGGCTAGCGGGAGAGGTGAGCAGTTCTTC. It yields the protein CASSPKASGRGEQFF.

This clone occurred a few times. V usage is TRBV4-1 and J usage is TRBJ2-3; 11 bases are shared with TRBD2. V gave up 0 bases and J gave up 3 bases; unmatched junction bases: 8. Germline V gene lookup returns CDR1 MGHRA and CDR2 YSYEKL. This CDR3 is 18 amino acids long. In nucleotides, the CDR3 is TGCGCCAGCAGCCAAGATTTAGCGGGGGGGCCATGGACAGATACGCAGTATTTT. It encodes CASSQDLAGGPWTDTQYF.